This note documents a single T cell receptor beta chain sequence. Its antigen remains unknown. This sample was taken from a study of cytomegalovirus exposure and HLA in healthy donors. Study-level information: HLA-typed donors were the source of about 85 million unique TCRs held in an early data release. Caucasian-associated ancestry cluster membership applied to 75% to 85% of 398 genotyped donors.

All the people who gave samples were healthy bone marrow donors. Study findings and constraints: Whilst most TCR sequences proved rare, a subset of public TCRs occurred across many donors.

Germline CDR1 and CDR2: LGHNT and FRNRAP. Deletions cut 3 bases from V and 6 bases from J, with 17 bases between. The CDR3 is 15 amino acids. PCR employed 60 Vbeta and 13 Jbeta primers. TCRdb keeps only in-frame clones here, not all; method: immunoSEQ multiplex PCR. The sample lists some 140,000 clones; 65% to 80% were seen once. The specimen sequenced was PBMCs. The chain uses TRBV12-5 and TRBJ1-1, with D possibly being TRBD1 (6 bases). The clonotype was recovered from a young woman in good health and CMV-seronegative. CDR3 nucleotide sequence: TGTGCTAGTGGTTTTGTAACAGGGAGGGGCGCTGAAGCTTTCTTT. This encodes CASGFVTGRGAEAFF.